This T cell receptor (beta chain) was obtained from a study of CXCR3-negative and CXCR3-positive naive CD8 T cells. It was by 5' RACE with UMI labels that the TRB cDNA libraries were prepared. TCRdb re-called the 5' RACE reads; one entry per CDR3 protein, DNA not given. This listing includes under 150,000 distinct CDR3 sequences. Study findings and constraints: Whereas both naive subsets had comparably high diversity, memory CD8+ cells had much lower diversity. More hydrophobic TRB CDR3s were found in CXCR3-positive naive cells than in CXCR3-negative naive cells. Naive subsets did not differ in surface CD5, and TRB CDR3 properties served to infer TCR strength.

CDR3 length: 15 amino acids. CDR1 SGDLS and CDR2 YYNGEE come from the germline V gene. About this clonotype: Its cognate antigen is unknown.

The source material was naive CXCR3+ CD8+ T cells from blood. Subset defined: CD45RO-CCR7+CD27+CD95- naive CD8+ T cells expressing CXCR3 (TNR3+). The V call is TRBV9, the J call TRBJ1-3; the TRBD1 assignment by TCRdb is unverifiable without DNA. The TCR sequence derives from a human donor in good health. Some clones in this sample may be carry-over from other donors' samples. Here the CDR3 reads CASSPGVSSGNTIYF. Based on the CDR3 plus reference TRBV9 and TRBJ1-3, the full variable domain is DSGVTQTPKHLITATGQRVTLRCSPRSGDLSVYWYQQSLDQGLQFLIQYYNGEERAKGNILERFSAQQFPDLHSELNLSSLELGDSALYFCASSPGVSSGNTIYFGEGSWLTVV.